This passage covers 27 T cell receptor beta chains from one sample sequenced in a study of T-cell memory formation after mild COVID-19. Each CDR3 protein is one row after TCRdb ran MiXCR on the 5' RACE reads. The repertoire holds roughly 620,000 distinct CDR3 sequences, with 18% as singletons. Material for sequencing was PBMCs or a T cell subset sorted from them (not recorded which). These receptors were obtained from an adult woman who had mild COVID-19 (a few samples of this study predate the infection). Cell type and time point are not known.

This clonotype was detected a few times. J is TRBJ2-1 and V is TRBV10-2, with a possible D match to TRBD1 (6 bases). The germline V gene has CDR1 WSHSY and CDR2 SAAADI. V was trimmed by 3 bases and J by 10 bases, leaving 25 bases between them. The CDR3 is made up of 17 amino acids. As DNA, the CDR3 is TGCGCCAGCAGTGATTCTGGCGGAATAGGGGGTTTTAGGGAGCAGTTCTTC. Translation: CASSDSGGIGGFREQFF.

This clonotype was seen only a few times. V is TRBV29-1 and J is TRBJ1-2, with TRBD1 identical over 7 bases. The CDR3 is 14 residues long. In germline, CDR1 is SQVTM, CDR2 ANQGSEA. Losses at the gene ends were 7 bases for V and 4 bases for J; bases not matched to a gene: 12. CDR3 region: CSGRKGGEPYGYTF. The DNA for the CDR3 is TGCAGCGGCCGGAAAGGGGGCGAACCCTATGGCTACACCTTC.

J is TRBJ1-1 and V is TRBV12-3 or TRBV12-4; 7 bases fit TRBD1. V lost 5 bases to trimming and J lost 1 base; unmatched junction nucleotides: 10. This CDR3 has 16 amino acids. The CDR3 here is CASSPNRGWENTEAFF. In nucleotides, the CDR3 is TGTGCCAGCAGTCCGAACAGGGGATGGGAGAACACTGAAGCTTTCTTT.

This clonotype was found a few times. The CDR3 region has the DNA TGTGCCAGCAGTTTCCTCGATAGCACAGATACGCAGTATTTT. This sequence encodes CASSFLDSTDTQYF. The J gene is TRBJ2-3, the V gene TRBV12-3 or TRBV12-4; D gene ambiguous. The CDR3 is made up of 14 amino acids. V gave up 3 bases and J gave up 0 bases, with 7 bases separating them.

V and J are TRBV20-1 and TRBJ2-7, with 7 bases fitting TRBD2. Looked up from germline, CDR1 is DFQATT and CDR2 is SNEGSKA (reference sequence). J was trimmed by 0 bases and V by 5 bases; bases with no gene match: 10. The length of the CDR3 is 15 residues. The chain's CDR3 is CSAGDSAGFSYEQYF. The CDR3 DNA reads as TGCAGTGCTGGGGACTCAGCGGGATTCTCCTACGAGCAGTACTTC.

This clonotype was found a few times. This rearrangement joins TRBV15 to TRBJ2-2; 7 nucleotides agree with TRBD1. Germline CDR1 is LNHNV and CDR2 is YYDKDF (reference sequence). V was clipped by 3 bases and J by 7 bases; unmatched bases: 14. CDR3 length equals 17 residues. CDR3 region: CATSSLIKTGRSGELFF. The CDR3 nucleotides are TGTGCCACCAGCAGCCTTATAAAGACAGGGCGGAGCGGGGAGCTGTTTTTT.

This clonotype was observed a handful of times. This CDR3 reads CASRAGALNTGELFF. CDR3 nucleotide sequence: TGCGCCAGCAGGGCCGGGGCGCTGAACACCGGGGAGCTGTTTTTT. The chain combines TRBV5-1 with TRBJ2-2; perhaps D is TRBD1 or TRBD2 (5 bases each). Trimming cost V 5 bases and J 1 base, with 12 bases left between them. Looked up from germline, CDR1 is SGHRS and CDR2 is YFSETQ. The CDR3 contains 15 residues.

The chain uses TRBV7-9 and TRBJ2-7, with TRBD2 as a possible D gene (5 bases). The CDR3 runs to 12 residues. V was shortened by 6 bases and J by 6 bases, with 12 bases between the two germline ends. CDR1 is SEHNR, CDR2 FQNEAQ, per germline (reference sequence). DNA of the CDR3: TGTGCCAGCAGTTCCGGGAAGCTCGAGCAGTACTTC. As protein: CASSSGKLEQYF.

The CDR3, as DNA: TGTGCCAGCAGTGGGGGGACTAGCGGGAGGACAGATACGCAGTATTTT. It translates to CASSGGTSGRTDTQYF. This rearrangement joins TRBV6-6 to TRBJ2-3, with 15 nucleotides matching TRBD2. Looked up from germline, CDR1 is MNHNY and CDR2 is SVGAGI (reference sequence). V shed 5 bases, J shed 3 bases, and the junction held 3 bases outside the gene matches. This CDR3 comprises 16 residues.

This chain uses TRBV29-1 with TRBJ2-6; possible D gene TRBD2, 6 bases. The CDR3 loop spans 13 amino acids. V was shortened by 7 bases and J by 3 bases, with 10 bases between the two germline ends. Germline lookup yields CDR1 SQVTM and CDR2 ANQGSEA. The CDR3 DNA is TGCAGCGCGCGGGACGATGGGGCCAACGTCCTGACTTTC. This encodes CSARDDGANVLTF.

This clonotype was observed many times. V and J are TRBV7-9 and TRBJ2-3; no reliable D call. V was shortened by 5 bases and J by 3 bases, with 9 bases between the two germline ends. Per germline, CDR1 SEHNR and CDR2 FQNEAQ (reference sequence). CDR3 length: 13 amino acids. Here the CDR3 DNA reads TGTGCCAGCAGCAACTCTGGGACAGATACGCAGTATTTT. Translation: CASSNSGTDTQYF.

This clonotype appeared a few times. The chain combines TRBV20-1 with TRBJ1-1, with TRBD1 matching 9 bases. This CDR3 is 15 amino acids long. CDR1 is DFQATT, CDR2 SNEGSKA, per germline (reference sequence). Germline trimming cut 3 bases from V and 1 base from J; bases unmatched to any gene: 6. The CDR3 bases are TGCAGTGCTAGGGGGGGACAGGGATCGAACACTGAAGCTTTCTTT. This codes for CSARGGQGSNTEAFF.

This clonotype was found a few times. As DNA, the CDR3 is TGTGCCAGCCACAACAGGGTCTCCTACAATGAGCAGTTCTTC. Its protein product is CASHNRVSYNEQFF. The V gene is TRBV2, the J gene TRBJ2-1; TRBD1 is a possible D gene (6 bases). Germline CDR1 SNHLY, CDR2 FYNNEI. The CDR3 has 14 residues. V was shortened by 8 bases and J by 0 bases, with 11 bases between the two germline ends.

The chain carries TRBV7-2 and TRBJ2-7, with TRBD2 matching 9 bases. Germline CDR1 and CDR2: SGHTA and FQGNSA. The CDR3 runs 15 residues. The J segment lost 3 bases and the V segment lost 5 bases, leaving 8 bases of the junction unmatched. CDR3 bases: TGTGCCAGCAGCGCTAGCGGGATCCACTTCTACGAGCAGTACTTC. Amino acids: CASSASGIHFYEQYF.

The V call is TRBV4-2, the J call TRBJ1-4; no reliable D call. Deletions cut 6 bases from V and 4 bases from J, with 9 bases between. CDR1 is LGHNA, CDR2 YNFKEQ, per germline. The CDR3 covers 13 residues. The CDR3 sequence: CASRALNNEKLFF. The CDR3 DNA reads as TGTGCCAGCAGGGCGCTTAATAATGAAAAACTGTTTTTT.

This clonotype was observed at least ten times. The V call is TRBV20-1, the J call TRBJ1-5; D may be TRBD1 (6 bases). V was pared by 4 bases and J by 10 bases, with 14 bases between. CDR3 size: 12 residues. Germline CDR1 and CDR2: DFQATT and SNEGSKA (reference sequence). Here the CDR3 reads CSANRDISPQHF. The CDR3 DNA sequence: TGCAGTGCTAACCGGGACATAAGTCCCCAGCATTTT.

In this sample, this clonotype turned up a few times. CDR3 residues: CASSLLKGGYTF. In DNA form, the CDR3 reads TGTGCCAGCAGTCTGCTGAAAGGCGGCTACACCTTC. The chain carries TRBV7-9 and TRBJ1-2; unclear D gene. The germline V and J ends were trimmed by 6 bases and 8 bases, with 13 bases remaining between them. Germline loops: CDR1 SEHNR, CDR2 FQNEAQ (reference sequence). This CDR3 is built from 12 residues.

This clonotype was picked up a small number of times. The chain employs TRBV23-1 and TRBJ2-1; TRBD2 is a possible D gene (6 bases). TRBV23-1 is designated an ORF whose function remains uncertain. The CDR3 is 15 amino acids. Trimming removed 2 bases from V and 5 bases from J, with 13 bases in between. The CDR3 DNA sequence: TGCGCCAGCAGTCAAAGCACTAGCTGGAACAATGAGCAGTTCTTC. Translated, it gives CASSQSTSWNNEQFF.

Ten or more counts support this clonotype. The rearrangement joins TRBV7-9 to TRBJ2-2; unclear D gene. Trimming cost V 3 bases and J 6 bases, with 8 bases left between them. This CDR3 contains 13 residues. Germline V lookup: CDR1 SEHNR, CDR2 FQNEAQ (reference sequence). CDR3 DNA: TGTGCCAGCAGCTTCCGGTGGGCCGGGGAGCTGTTTTTT. The encoded protein is CASSFRWAGELFF.

The chain links TRBV20-1 to TRBJ2-1; D might be TRBD2 (5 bases). Germline CDR1 DFQATT, CDR2 SNEGSKA (reference sequence). With 4 bases removed from V and 5 bases from J, the gap between germline ends came to 9 bases. CDR3 size: 12 residues. CDR3 in DNA: TGCAGTGCTATCGACGGGGACAATGAGCAGTTCTTC. Protein sequence: CSAIDGDNEQFF.

The rearrangement uses TRBV12-3 or TRBV12-4 and TRBJ2-5; D remains ambiguous. Trimming pared 1 base from V and 5 bases from J, leaving 11 bases between. The CDR3 is made up of 14 amino acids. CDR3 protein: CASSLGWALETQYF. CDR3 nucleotides: TGTGCCAGCAGTTTAGGCTGGGCCCTCGAGACCCAGTACTTC.

This clonotype was detected only a few times. V and J are TRBV24-1 and TRBJ2-3, with TRBD2 matching over 14 bases. V was clipped by 6 bases and J by 2 bases; unmatched bases: 6. The CDR3 spans 17 residues. Germline V gene sequence: CDR1 KGHDR, CDR2 SFDVKD. CDR3 in amino acids: CATSPGLAGEYTDTQYF. The CDR3 DNA reads TGTGCCACCAGTCCGGGACTAGCGGGGGAATACACAGATACGCAGTATTTT.

This rearrangement joins TRBV9 to TRBJ1-2; D not certain. This CDR3 contains 11 residues. The germline gives CDR1 SGDLS, CDR2 YYNGEE. Trimming cost V 0 bases and J 11 bases, with 8 bases left between them. CDR3 protein: CASSVAARYTF. In DNA, the CDR3 is TGTGCCAGCAGCGTAGCGGCGCGATACACCTTC.

This clonotype was counted once. This sequence joins TRBV2 and TRBJ1-6, with 7 bases identical to TRBD1. After removal of 5 bases from V and 8 bases from J, the junction contained 6 bases not matched to a gene. The CDR3 is 14 amino acids. Germline V lookup: CDR1 SNHLY, CDR2 FYNNEI. The CDR3: CASSPGQRDSPLHF. CDR3 sequence (DNA): TGTGCCAGCAGTCCGGGACAGAGGGATTCACCCCTCCACTTT.

The rearrangement links TRBV12-3 or TRBV12-4 to TRBJ2-1, with 7 bases aligning to TRBD2. The V and J ends lost 6 bases and 6 bases, in that order; junction bases with no gene match: 8. The CDR3 runs 14 residues. For the CDR3, the DNA is TGTGCCAGCAGCCCTAGCGGAGGGGTCAATGAGCAGTTCTTC. Translation gives CASSPSGGVNEQFF.

The chain combines TRBV19 with TRBJ2-2; a weak D match, TRBD2 (5 bases). The V gene's germline CDR1 is LNHDA and CDR2 SQIVND (reference sequence). CDR3 size: 16 residues. Trimming pared 4 bases from V and 6 bases from J, leaving 18 bases between. The CDR3 reads CASSTGEGGLAGELFF. In DNA, the CDR3 is TGTGCCAGTAGTACCGGTGAGGGTGGGTTAGCCGGGGAGCTGTTTTTT.

This clonotype was counted only a few times. The chain joins TRBV7-9 to TRBJ2-5; D may correspond to TRBD1 or TRBD2 (6 bases each). This CDR3 region has 20 residues. Trimming removed 1 base at V and 1 base at J, with 25 bases between. CDR1 SEHNR and CDR2 FQNEAQ come from the germline V gene (reference sequence). DNA for the CDR3: TGTGCCAGCAGCTTAGATTTGTTGCGGAGGGGGGAACGGTCCCAAGAGACCCAGTACTTC. Its translation: CASSLDLLRRGERSQETQYF.